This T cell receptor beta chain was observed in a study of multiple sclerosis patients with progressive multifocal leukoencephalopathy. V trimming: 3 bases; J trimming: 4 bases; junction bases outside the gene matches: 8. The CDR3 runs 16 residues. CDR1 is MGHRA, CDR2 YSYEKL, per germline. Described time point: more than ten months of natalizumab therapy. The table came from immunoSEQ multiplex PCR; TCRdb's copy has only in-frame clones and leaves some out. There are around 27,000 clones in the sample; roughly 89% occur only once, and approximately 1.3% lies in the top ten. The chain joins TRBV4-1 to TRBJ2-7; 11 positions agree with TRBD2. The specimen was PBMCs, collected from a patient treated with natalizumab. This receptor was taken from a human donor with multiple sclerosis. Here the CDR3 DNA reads TGCGCCAGCAGCCAGGGCCCGGGACTAGCGGTTTACGAGCAGTACTTC. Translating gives CASSQGPGLAVYEQYF.